This TCR beta chain stems from a study of CD8 T cells in ankylosing spondylitis. Libraries of TCR beta came from quantitative 5'-RACE with molecular barcodes. A single record per CDR3 protein comes from TCRdb applying MiXCR to the 5' RACE reads. The sample lists around 28,000 distinct CDR3 sequences, roughly 29% seen once, with less than 55% in the top ten. Germline V CDR1 and CDR2: MNHEY, SMNVEV (reference sequence). V shed 5 bases and J 2 bases; nucleotides not matched to a gene: 4. The length of the CDR3 is 15 residues. This clonotype was counted a few times. The rearrangement links TRBV27 to TRBJ2-1; 9 nucleotides align to TRBD2. The specimen sequenced was synovial fluid, either unsorted or a sorted T cell fraction (not recorded which). This clonotype originated in a male donor with ankylosing spondylitis. The CDR3 region is CASSPSGTTYNEQFF. In DNA form, the CDR3 reads TGTGCCAGCAGTCCTAGCGGGACGACCTACAATGAGCAGTTCTTC.